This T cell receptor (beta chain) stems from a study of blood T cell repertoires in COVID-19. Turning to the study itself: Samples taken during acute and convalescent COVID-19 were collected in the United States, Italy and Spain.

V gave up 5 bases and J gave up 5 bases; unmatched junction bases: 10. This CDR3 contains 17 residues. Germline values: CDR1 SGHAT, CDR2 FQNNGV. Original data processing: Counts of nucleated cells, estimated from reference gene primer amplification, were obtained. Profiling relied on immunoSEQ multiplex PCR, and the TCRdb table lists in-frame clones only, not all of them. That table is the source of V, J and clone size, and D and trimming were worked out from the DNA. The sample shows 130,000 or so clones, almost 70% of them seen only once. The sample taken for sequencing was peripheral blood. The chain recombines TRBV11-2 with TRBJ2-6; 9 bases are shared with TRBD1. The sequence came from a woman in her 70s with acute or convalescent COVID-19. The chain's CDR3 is CASSPSTGGGWANVLTF. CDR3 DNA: TGTGCCAGCAGCCCATCGACAGGGGGTGGATGGGCCAACGTCCTGACTTTC.